The 27 T cell receptor beta chains in this list originate from one sample, sequenced in a study of cytomegalovirus exposure and HLA in healthy donors. The primer mix had 60 Vbeta and 13 Jbeta primers. Data came from immunoSEQ multiplex PCR; TCRdb stores just in-frame clones and leaves some out. This sample has about 230,000 clones, with around 89% found just once. Sequencing was carried out using PBMCs. These TCRs come from a woman younger than 30 in good health and CMV-seronegative.

Notes on this clone: Other DNA sequences from this sample encode an identical CDR3 as well. The CDR3 coding sequence is TGTGCCAGCTCACGGGACAGGGGGCCAGAGACCCAGTACTTC. Residues: CASSRDRGPETQYF. V usage is TRBV18 and J usage is TRBJ2-5; 12 nucleotides agree with TRBD1. Germline CDR1 is KGHSH and CDR2 is LQKENI. The CDR3 loop spans 14 amino acids. V shed 4 bases and J 4 bases; nucleotides not matched to a gene: 1.

This clone occurred a few times. The chain has TRBV7-9 and TRBJ2-7, with TRBD1 as a possible D gene (6 bases). V gave up 3 bases and J gave up 1 base, with 16 bases separating them. Germline lookup yields CDR1 SEHNR and CDR2 FQNEAQ (reference sequence). CDR3 length: 16 amino acids. CDR3 protein: CASSFSRTQGSYEQYF. The CDR3 region has the DNA TGTGCCAGCAGCTTTAGCCGGACCCAGGGGTCCTACGAGCAGTACTTC.

This chain uses TRBV29-1 with TRBJ2-2, with TRBD1 matching over 7 bases. Germline CDR1 is SQVTM and CDR2 is ANQGSEA. The CDR3 is made up of 15 amino acids. V was pared by 6 bases and J by 2 bases, with 9 bases of the junction left unmatched. CDR3 DNA sequence: TGCAGCGTAGTACAGGGGACGATAAACACCGGGGAGCTGTTTTTT. This gives the protein CSVVQGTINTGELFF.

The chain couples TRBV7-2 to TRBJ1-1; the D gene is possibly TRBD1 (5 bases). CDR1 SGHTA and CDR2 FQGNSA come from the germline V gene. This CDR3 is 13 amino acids long. With 3 bases removed from V and 7 bases from J, the gap between germline ends came to 12 bases. CDR3 in amino acids: CASSFSRQGEAFF. The CDR3 nucleotides read TGTGCCAGCAGCTTTTCTAGGCAGGGTGAAGCTTTCTTT. Supplemented by reference TRBV7-2 and TRBJ1-1, the full variable domain reads GAGVSQSPSNKVTEKGKDVELRCDPISGHTALYWYRQSLGQGLEFLIYFQGNSAPDKSGLPSDRFSAERTGGSVSTLTIQRTQQEDSAVYLCASSFSRQGEAFFGQGTRLTVV.

The rearrangement joins TRBV27 to TRBJ2-7; 12 nucleotides agree with TRBD1. Trimming cost V 5 bases and J 6 bases; bases outside gene matches: 8. The germline V gene has CDR1 MNHEY and CDR2 SMNVEV (reference sequence). The CDR3 covers 15 residues. CDR3 residues: CASSARDRGRSEQYF. The CDR3 DNA reads as TGTGCCAGCAGTGCCCGGGACAGGGGGCGGTCCGAGCAGTACTTC.

The chain links TRBV2 to TRBJ1-4; D ambiguous. CDR1 and CDR2 (germline): SNHLY, FYNNEI. V gave up 6 bases and J gave up 0 bases, with 8 bases separating them. The CDR3 contains 14 residues. As DNA, the CDR3 is TGTGCCAGCAGCCCGAGCGCAACTAATGAAAAACTGTTTTTT. Its protein is CASSPSATNEKLFF.

The gene calls are TRBV4-1 and TRBJ1-5, with 9 bases lining up with TRBD1. The CDR3 has 16 residues. J was trimmed by 6 bases and V by 2 bases; bases with no gene match: 8. Per the germline V gene, CDR1 is MGHRA and CDR2 is YSYEKL. DNA for the CDR3: TGCGCCAGCAGCCAAACGGGACAGGGTAAAGCTCAGCCCCAGCATTTT. Its protein is CASSQTGQGKAQPQHF.

V usage is TRBV19 and J usage is TRBJ1-1; tentatively, D is TRBD1 (5 bases). The V end lost 7 bases, the J end lost 1 base, and 13 bases lay between the germline ends. This CDR3 is 14 amino acids long. Germline lookup yields CDR1 LNHDA and CDR2 SQIVND (reference sequence). This CDR3 reads CASKRKTGNTEAFF. The CDR3 DNA follows: TGTGCCAGTAAGAGAAAAACAGGGAACACTGAAGCTTTCTTT.

J is TRBJ1-3 and V is TRBV11-3; TRBD1 is a possible D gene (5 bases). CDR1 SGHNT and CDR2 YENEEA come from the germline V gene. V lost 3 bases, J lost 2 bases, and 17 bases lay in between. The CDR3 spans 17 residues. The CDR3 nucleotides read TGTGCCAGCAGCTTCACCCGGGACTCGGGGGCTGGAAACACCATATATTTT. It specifies CASSFTRDSGAGNTIYF.

The rearrangement links TRBV7-9 to TRBJ2-1; 16 bases are shared with TRBD2. Germline-derived CDR1 and CDR2 are SEHNR and FQNEAQ (reference sequence). V gave up 4 bases and J gave up 7 bases; unmatched junction bases: 4. This CDR3 spans 16 amino acids. The CDR3 nucleotides are TGTGCCAGCAGCTGGGGACTAGCGGGAGGGCAAAATGAGCAGTTCTTC. The encoded protein is CASSWGLAGGQNEQFF. Drawing the rest from reference TRBV7-9 and TRBJ2-1, the complete variable domain is DTGVSQNPRHKITKRGQNVTFRCDPISEHNRLYWYRQTLGQGPEFLTYFQNEAQLEKSRLLSDRFSAERPKGSFSTLEIQRTEQGDSAMYLCASSWGLAGGQNEQFFGPGTRLTVL.

This chain connects TRBV4-1 to TRBJ2-7, with D tentatively TRBD2 (5 bases). V lost 5 bases to trimming and J lost 4 bases, with 12 bases between them. Germline-derived CDR1 and CDR2 are MGHRA and YSYEKL. The CDR3 has 13 amino acids. CDR3 protein: CASSSREGYEQYF. CDR3 DNA sequence: TGCGCCAGCAGCTCTAGAGAGGGATACGAGCAGTACTTC.

The chain couples TRBV7-2 to TRBJ2-5; 9 bases agree with TRBD1. The CDR3 is 14 amino acids. From germline, CDR1 is SGHTA and CDR2 FQGNSA. J was trimmed by 3 bases and V by 5 bases; bases with no gene match: 4. This chain's CDR3 is CASSKGQGKETQYF. The DNA of the CDR3 is TGTGCCAGCAGCAAAGGACAGGGGAAAGAGACCCAGTACTTC.

The genes are TRBV6-1 and TRBJ1-2; a weak D match, TRBD1 (6 bases). The ends were cut back, 3 bases at V and 3 bases at J, with 11 bases in the middle. CDR3 length: 14 residues. CDR1 is MNHNS, CDR2 SASEGT, per germline. The CDR3 region is CASSDLDRYYGYTF. Here the CDR3 DNA reads TGTGCCAGCAGTGACTTGGACAGATACTATGGCTACACCTTC.

This chain links TRBV7-9 with TRBJ2-7, with TRBD2 matching over 13 bases. Trimming took 5 bases from V and 5 from J; bases not matched to a gene: 6. CDR1 and CDR2 (germline): SEHNR, FQNEAQ (reference sequence). This CDR3 is 15 amino acids long. The CDR3 is CASSQLAGGYDEQYF. CDR3 nucleotide sequence: TGTGCCAGCAGCCAACTAGCGGGAGGGTACGACGAGCAGTACTTC.

The genes are TRBV15 and TRBJ1-1; the match to TRBD1 covers 10 bases. The CDR3 has 15 residues. CDR1 LNHNV and CDR2 YYDKDF come from the germline V gene (reference sequence). Losses at the gene ends were 4 bases for V and 5 bases for J; bases not matched to a gene: 7. CDR3 sequence (DNA): TGTGCCACCAGCACCCGACAGGGGGCGGGTACTGAAGCTTTCTTT. This encodes CATSTRQGAGTEAFF.

The J gene is TRBJ2-2, the V gene TRBV15; TRBD2 matches at 7 bases. CDR1 LNHNV and CDR2 YYDKDF come from the germline V gene (reference sequence). V trimming: 7 bases; J trimming: 7 bases; junction bases outside the gene matches: 6. The CDR3 runs to 13 residues. DNA of the CDR3: TGTGCCACCACCGGAACGGGGGGCGGGGAGCTGTTTTTT. Protein: CATTGTGGGELFF.

This clone occurred a few times. The chain carries TRBV7-8 and TRBJ2-3; D remains unclear. This CDR3 has 13 residues. Germline V gene lookup returns CDR1 SGHVS and CDR2 FQNEAQ. V was pared by 5 bases and J by 5 bases, with 11 bases between. The CDR3 sequence: CASSPPIQDTQYF. The CDR3 DNA reads TGTGCCAGCAGCCCTCCTATTCAAGATACGCAGTATTTT.

Only one count was recorded for this clone. The chain recombines TRBV15 with TRBJ2-1, with D possibly being TRBD2 (5 bases). The germline CDR1 and CDR2 sequences are LNHNV and YYDKDF (reference sequence). V dropped 3 bases and J dropped 9 bases, with 6 bases sitting between them. The CDR3 runs to 11 residues. The CDR3 spells CATSRSGEQFF. CDR3 in DNA: TGTGCCACCAGCAGGAGCGGTGAGCAGTTCTTC.

This chain links TRBV27 with TRBJ2-1; the D gene is possibly TRBD1 (5 bases). There are 12 residues in the CDR3. Trimming took off 5 bases at V and 8 bases at J, with 10 bases between the two ends. In germline, CDR1 is MNHEY, CDR2 SMNVEV (reference sequence). The CDR3 DNA sequence: TGTGCCAGCAGTATTTGGGGCGATGAGCAGTTCTTC. Its translation is CASSIWGDEQFF.

The chain is built from TRBV7-2 and TRBJ2-7; 11 bases fit TRBD2. The V gene end was trimmed by 5 bases and the J gene end by 4 bases; junction bases not matched to a gene: 7. Germline V gene sequence: CDR1 SGHTA, CDR2 FQGNSA. CDR3 size: 15 residues. The CDR3 nucleotides are TGTGCCAGCAGCCCAGTTCTAGCGGGAGGTTACGAGCAGTACTTC. Amino acids: CASSPVLAGGYEQYF. Looking up the rest from reference TRBV7-2 and TRBJ2-7 gives the full variable domain: GAGVSQSPSNKVTEKGKDVELRCDPISGHTALYWYRQSLGQGLEFLIYFQGNSAPDKSGLPSDRFSAERTGGSVSTLTIQRTQQEDSAVYLCASSPVLAGGYEQYFGPGTRLTVT.

The chain joins TRBV2 to TRBJ1-5, with D possibly matching TRBD1 (6 bases). CDR1 and CDR2 from the germline V gene are SNHLY and FYNNEI. V was pared by 6 bases and J by 4 bases, with 16 bases between. The CDR3 is 15 amino acids. CDR3: CASREGGGYNQPQHF. The CDR3 DNA is TGTGCCAGCAGGGAGGGAGGGGGGTATAATCAGCCCCAGCATTTT.

The V call is TRBV29-1, the J call TRBJ1-2; possible D gene TRBD1, 6 bases. Looked up from germline, CDR1 is SQVTM and CDR2 is ANQGSEA. The CDR3 is 12 residues long. The V end lost 6 bases, the J end lost 3 bases, and 11 bases lay between the germline ends. The CDR3 sequence: CSVRRGDYGYTF. CDR3 in DNA: TGCAGCGTCCGCAGGGGAGACTATGGCTACACCTTC. Full variable domain (rest looked up from reference TRBV29-1 and TRBJ1-2): SAVISQKPSRDICQRGTSLTIQCQVDSQVTMMFWYRQQPGQSLTLIATANQGSEATYESGFVIDKFPISRPNLTFSTLTVSNMSPEDSSIYLCSVRRGDYGYTFGSGTRLTVV.

This clone has a single count. The CDR3, as DNA: TGTGCCAGCTCACCGCCACGAGGGACTAGCGGGGACCAAGAGACCCAGTACTTC. Translated: CASSPPRGTSGDQETQYF. This chain connects TRBV18 to TRBJ2-5; 13 positions match TRBD2. The CDR3 runs to 18 residues. CDR1 is KGHSH, CDR2 LQKENI, per germline. Trimming cost V 3 bases and J 0 bases; bases outside gene matches: 7. Filled out from reference TRBV18 and TRBJ2-5, the complete variable domain reads NAGVMQNPRHLVRRRGQEARLRCSPMKGHSHVYWYRQLPEEGLKFMVYLQKENIIDESGMPKERFSAEFPKEGPSILRIQQVVRGDSAAYFCASSPPRGTSGDQETQYFGPGTRLLVL.

The chain is built from TRBV4-3 and TRBJ1-4; possible D gene TRBD1, 5 bases. The germline CDR1 and CDR2 sequences are LGHNA and YSLEER. CDR3 length equals 16 residues. Trimming removed 3 bases from V and 3 bases from J, with 14 bases in between. The CDR3 bases are TGCGCCAGCAGCCACGCTACAGGCATGCCTAATGAAAAACTGTTTTTT. This translates into CASSHATGMPNEKLFF.

The chain has TRBV27 and TRBJ2-7; D not resolved. V gave up 2 bases and J gave up 5 bases, with 4 bases separating them. The CDR3 is 11 amino acids. In germline, CDR1 is MNHEY, CDR2 SMNVEV (reference sequence). The CDR3 spells CASSLGHEQYF. The CDR3 nucleotides read TGTGCCAGCAGTTTAGGCCACGAGCAGTACTTC.

The rearrangement uses TRBV4-3 and TRBJ2-3, with D unresolved. The CDR3 is 20 amino acids. CDR1 is LGHNA and CDR2 is YSLEER in the germline V gene. Trimming took off 1 base at V and 2 bases at J, with 25 bases between the two ends. CDR3 sequence reads: CASSQVFGGRFGFTTDTQYF. The CDR3 coding sequence is TGCGCCAGCAGCCAAGTTTTCGGCGGCCGGTTCGGGTTTACCACAGATACGCAGTATTTT.

The chain recombines TRBV27 with TRBJ2-6, with D unclear. The V end lost 4 bases, the J end lost 3 bases, and 7 bases lay between the germline ends. Per germline, CDR1 MNHEY and CDR2 SMNVEV (reference sequence). This CDR3 has 14 residues. The CDR3 sequence: CASSSSVGANVLTF. The CDR3 nucleotides read TGTGCCAGCAGTTCGTCGGTTGGGGCCAACGTCCTGACTTTC. The variable domain in full, completed from reference TRBV27 and TRBJ2-6, reads EAQVTQNPRYLITVTGKKLTVTCSQNMNHEYMSWYRQDPGLGLRQIYYSMNVEVTDKGDVPEGYKVSRKEKRNFPLILESPSPNQTSLYFCASSSSVGANVLTFGAGSRLTVL.